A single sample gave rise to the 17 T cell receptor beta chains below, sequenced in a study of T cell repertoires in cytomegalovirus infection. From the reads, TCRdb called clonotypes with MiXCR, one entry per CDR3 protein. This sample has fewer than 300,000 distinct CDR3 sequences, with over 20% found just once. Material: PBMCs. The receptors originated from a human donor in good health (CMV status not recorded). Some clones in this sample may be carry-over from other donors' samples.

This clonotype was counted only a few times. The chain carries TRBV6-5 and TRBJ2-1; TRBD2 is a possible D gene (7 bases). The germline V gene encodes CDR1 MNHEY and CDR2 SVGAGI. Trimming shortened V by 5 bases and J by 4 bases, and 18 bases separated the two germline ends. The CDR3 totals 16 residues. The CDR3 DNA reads TGTGCCAGCAGTCCTTTTCAAGCGGGACATTACAATGAGCAGTTCTTC. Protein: CASSPFQAGHYNEQFF.

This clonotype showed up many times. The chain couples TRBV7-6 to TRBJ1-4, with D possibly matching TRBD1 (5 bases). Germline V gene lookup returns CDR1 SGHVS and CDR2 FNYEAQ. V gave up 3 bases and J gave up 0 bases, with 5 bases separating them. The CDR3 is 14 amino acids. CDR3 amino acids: CASSLGPTNEKLFF. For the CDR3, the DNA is TGTGCCAGCAGCTTGGGACCAACTAATGAAAAACTGTTTTTT.

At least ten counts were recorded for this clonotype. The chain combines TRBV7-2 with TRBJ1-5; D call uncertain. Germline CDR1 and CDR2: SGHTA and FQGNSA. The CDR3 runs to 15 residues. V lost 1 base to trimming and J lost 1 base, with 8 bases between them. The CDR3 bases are TGTGCCAGCAGCTTAGTTGCAGAGAGCAATCAGCCCCAGCATTTT. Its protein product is CASSLVAESNQPQHF.

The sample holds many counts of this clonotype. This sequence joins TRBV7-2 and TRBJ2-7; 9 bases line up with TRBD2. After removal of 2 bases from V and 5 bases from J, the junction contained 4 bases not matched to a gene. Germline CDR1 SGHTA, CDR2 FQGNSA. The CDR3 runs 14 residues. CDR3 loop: CASSLLAGVNEQYF. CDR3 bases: TGTGCCAGCAGCTTATTAGCGGGAGTGAACGAGCAGTACTTC. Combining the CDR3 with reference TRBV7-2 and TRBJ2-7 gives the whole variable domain GAGVSQSPSNKVTEKGKDVELRCDPISGHTALYWYRQSLGQGLEFLIYFQGNSAPDKSGLPSDRFSAERTGGSVSTLTIQRTQQEDSAVYLCASSLLAGVNEQYFGPGTRLTVT.

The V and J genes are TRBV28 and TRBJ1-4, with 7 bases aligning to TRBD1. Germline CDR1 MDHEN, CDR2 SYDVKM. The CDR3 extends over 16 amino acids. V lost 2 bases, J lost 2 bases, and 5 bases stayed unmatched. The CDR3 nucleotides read TGTGCCAGCAGTTTAACAGGGGCACACACTAATGAAAAACTGTTTTTT. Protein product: CASSLTGAHTNEKLFF.

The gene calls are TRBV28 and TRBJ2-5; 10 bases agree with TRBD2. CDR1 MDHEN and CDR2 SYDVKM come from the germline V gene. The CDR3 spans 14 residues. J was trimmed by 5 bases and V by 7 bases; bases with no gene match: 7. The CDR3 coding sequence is TGTGCCAGCAACCCAGCGGGGGGGCTGGAGACCCAGTACTTC. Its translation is CASNPAGGLETQYF.

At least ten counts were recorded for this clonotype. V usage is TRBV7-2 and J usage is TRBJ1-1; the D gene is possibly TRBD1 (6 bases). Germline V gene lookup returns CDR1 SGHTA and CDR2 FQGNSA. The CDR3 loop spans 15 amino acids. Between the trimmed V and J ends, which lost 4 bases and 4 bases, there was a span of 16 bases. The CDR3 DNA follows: TGTGCCAGCAGCTATCGACAGGTAACAAGCACTGAAGCTTTCTTT. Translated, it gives CASSYRQVTSTEAFF.

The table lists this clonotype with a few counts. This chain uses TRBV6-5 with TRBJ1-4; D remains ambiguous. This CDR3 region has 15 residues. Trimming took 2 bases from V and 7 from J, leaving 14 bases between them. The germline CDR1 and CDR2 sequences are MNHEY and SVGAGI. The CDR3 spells CASSYVPTDGEKLFF. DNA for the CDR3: TGTGCCAGCAGTTACGTTCCTACGGATGGTGAAAAACTGTTTTTT.

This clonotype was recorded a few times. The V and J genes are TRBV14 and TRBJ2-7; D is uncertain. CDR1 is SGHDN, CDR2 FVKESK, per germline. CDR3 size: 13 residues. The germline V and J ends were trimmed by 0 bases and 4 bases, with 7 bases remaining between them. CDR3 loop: CASSQDTEYEQYF. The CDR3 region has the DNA TGTGCCAGCAGCCAAGATACGGAGTACGAGCAGTACTTC.

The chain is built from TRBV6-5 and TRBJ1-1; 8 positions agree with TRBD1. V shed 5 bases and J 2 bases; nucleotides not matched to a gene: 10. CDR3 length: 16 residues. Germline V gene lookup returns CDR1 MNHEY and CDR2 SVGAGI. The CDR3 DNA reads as TGTGCCAGCAGTCGACAGGGGATCGGGCTAAACACTGAAGCTTTCTTT. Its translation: CASSRQGIGLNTEAFF.

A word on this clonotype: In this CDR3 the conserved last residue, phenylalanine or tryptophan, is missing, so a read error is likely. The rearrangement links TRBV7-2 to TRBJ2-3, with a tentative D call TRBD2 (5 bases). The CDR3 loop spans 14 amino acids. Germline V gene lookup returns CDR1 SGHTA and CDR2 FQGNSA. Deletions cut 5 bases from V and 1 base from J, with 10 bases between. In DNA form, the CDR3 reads TGTGCCAGCAGCGACTCCGGGGGCACAGATACGCAGTATTAT. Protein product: CASSDSGGTDTQYY.

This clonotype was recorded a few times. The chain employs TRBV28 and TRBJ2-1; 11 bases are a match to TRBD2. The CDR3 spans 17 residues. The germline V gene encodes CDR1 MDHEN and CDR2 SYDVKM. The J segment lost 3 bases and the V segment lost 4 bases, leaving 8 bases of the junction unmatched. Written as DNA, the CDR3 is TGTGCCAGCAGTTCCCAAGATACTAGCGGGAGCTACAATGAGCAGTTCTTC. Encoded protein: CASSSQDTSGSYNEQFF.

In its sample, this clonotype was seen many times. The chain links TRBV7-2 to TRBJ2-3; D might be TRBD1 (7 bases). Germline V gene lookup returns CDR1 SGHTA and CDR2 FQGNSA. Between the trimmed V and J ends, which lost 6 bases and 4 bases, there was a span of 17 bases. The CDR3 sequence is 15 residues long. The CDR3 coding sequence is TGTGCCAGCAGTCCAGGCGGCAGGGGGGCAGATACGCAGTATTTT. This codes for CASSPGGRGADTQYF.

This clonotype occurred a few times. The CDR3 nucleotides are TGTGCCAGCAGTTTAGCCCTCAGGACGACCTACGAGCAGTACTTC. Translating it yields CASSLALRTTYEQYF. The chain recombines TRBV28 with TRBJ2-7, with D unclear. V was shortened by 2 bases and J by 2 bases, with 13 bases between the two germline ends. The CDR3 totals 15 residues. Germline V gives CDR1 MDHEN, CDR2 SYDVKM.

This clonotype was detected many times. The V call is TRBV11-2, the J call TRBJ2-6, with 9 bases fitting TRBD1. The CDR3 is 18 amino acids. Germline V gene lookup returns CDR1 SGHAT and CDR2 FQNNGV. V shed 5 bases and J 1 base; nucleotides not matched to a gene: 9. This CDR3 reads CASSTGQGFASGANVLTF. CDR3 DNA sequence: TGTGCCAGCAGCACGGGACAGGGATTTGCGTCTGGGGCCAACGTCCTGACTTTC.

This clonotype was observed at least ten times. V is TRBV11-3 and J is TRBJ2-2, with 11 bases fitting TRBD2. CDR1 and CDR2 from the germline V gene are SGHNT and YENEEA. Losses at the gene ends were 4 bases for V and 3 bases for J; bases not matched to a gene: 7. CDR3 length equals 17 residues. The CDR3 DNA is TGTGCCAGCAGCTCAATTAGCGGGAGGGCCGACACCGGGGAGCTGTTTTTT. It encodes CASSSISGRADTGELFF. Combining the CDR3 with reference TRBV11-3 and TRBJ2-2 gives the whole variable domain EAGVVQSPRYKIIEKKQPVAFWCNPISGHNTLYWYLQNLGQGPELLIRYENEEAVDDSQLPKDRFSAERLKGVDSTLKIQPAELGDSAVYLCASSSISGRADTGELFFGEGSRLTVL.

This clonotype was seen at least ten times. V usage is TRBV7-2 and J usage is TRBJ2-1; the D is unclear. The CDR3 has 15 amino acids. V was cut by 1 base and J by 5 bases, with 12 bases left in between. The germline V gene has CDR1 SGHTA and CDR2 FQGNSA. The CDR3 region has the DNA TGTGCCAGCAGCTTAGTGTTCGGAGCCGACAATGAGCAGTTCTTC. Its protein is CASSLVFGADNEQFF.